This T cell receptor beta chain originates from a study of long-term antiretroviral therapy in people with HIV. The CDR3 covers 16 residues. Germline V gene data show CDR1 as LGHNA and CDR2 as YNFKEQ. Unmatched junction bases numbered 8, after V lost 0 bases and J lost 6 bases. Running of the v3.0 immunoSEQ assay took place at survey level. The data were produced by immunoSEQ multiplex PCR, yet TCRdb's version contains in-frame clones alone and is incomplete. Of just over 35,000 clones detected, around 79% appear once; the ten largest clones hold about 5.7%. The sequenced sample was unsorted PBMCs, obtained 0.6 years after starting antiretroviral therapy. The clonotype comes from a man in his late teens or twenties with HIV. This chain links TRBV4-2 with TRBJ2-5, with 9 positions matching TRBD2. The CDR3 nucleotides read TGTGCCAGCAGCCAAGAGGGGGCGGGAGGGAAACAGACCCAGTACTTC. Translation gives CASSQEGAGGKQTQYF.